This TCR beta chain was identified in a study of blood T cell repertoires in COVID-19. Study information: In each case, the material was cDNA or gDNA derived from T cells, B-cell-depleted T cells, or PBMCs.

The authors' processing: Reference gene primer amplification gave nucleated cell count estimates. Repertoires were generated with immunoSEQ multiplex PCR, while TCRdb's copy carries only in-frame clones and drops some. V and J calls and clone size are copied from that table; D and trimming were computed from the DNA. The profile covers about 370,000 clones, with 75% to 90% appearing a single time and approximately 1% taken by the ten largest. Participants spanned ages about 18 to 90 years and resided in 20 to 30 US areas. Participants' own reports of clinical history determined their cohort assignment. Germline CDR1 is KGHSH and CDR2 is LQKENI. The CDR3 contains 14 residues. V dropped 4 bases and J dropped 4; count of bases not matched to a gene: 1.

What was sequenced was PBMCs or T cells enriched from blood (not recorded which). The TCR comes from a man between 18 and 29 years old who had recovered from COVID-19. The chain couples TRBV18 to TRBJ2-1; 10 nucleotides line up with TRBD1. CDR3 loop: CASSRDRGYNEQFF. The DNA of the CDR3 is TGTGCCAGCTCACGGGACAGGGGATACAATGAGCAGTTCTTC.